Each of the 29 T cell receptor beta chains below was sequenced from the same sample in a study of long-term antiretroviral therapy in people with HIV. Running of the v3.0 immunoSEQ assay took place at survey level. TCRdb's table, derived via immunoSEQ multiplex PCR, lists solely in-frame clones and lacks some. The data show roughly 15,000 clones, around 84% seen once. The sample consisted of unsorted PBMCs, taken just over 3.1 years after starting antiretroviral therapy. All receptors come from a woman in her 40s with HIV.

The chain has TRBV10-1 and TRBJ2-5; possibly TRBD1 for D (6 bases). CDR1 is WNHNN and CDR2 is SYGVQD in the germline V gene (reference sequence). Trimming left V 2 bases short and J 2 bases short, with 9 bases between. The CDR3 consists of 14 residues. CDR3 in DNA: TGCGCCAGCAGTGAGGACAGGACACAAGAGACCCAGTACTTC. Its translation: CASSEDRTQETQYF.

There are a few counts of this clone. J is TRBJ2-3 and V is TRBV2; possible D gene TRBD1, 6 bases. This CDR3 comprises 14 residues. The ends were cut back, 4 bases at V and 3 bases at J, with 11 bases in the middle. Germline V gene sequence: CDR1 SNHLY, CDR2 FYNNEI. The CDR3 DNA sequence: TGTGCCAGCAGTGCGGGGACACCTACAGATACGCAGTATTTT. Its translation is CASSAGTPTDTQYF. The variable domain in full, completed from reference TRBV2 and TRBJ2-3, reads EPEVTQTPSHQVTQMGQEVILRCVPISNHLYFYWYRQILGQKVEFLVSFYNNEISEKSEIFDDQFSVERPDGSNFTLKIRSTKLEDSAMYFCASSAGTPTDTQYFGPGTRLTVL.

This clone was counted a few times. The CDR3 sequence: CASRDGGTQYF. CDR3 coding DNA: TGTGCCAGCAGGGACGGTGGAACGCAGTATTTT. The gene calls are TRBV6-6 and TRBJ2-3; D is unclear. This CDR3 has 11 amino acids. The germline gives CDR1 MNHNY, CDR2 SVGAGI (reference sequence). V was pared by 6 bases and J by 9 bases, with 10 bases between.

The chain has TRBV7-9 and TRBJ2-5, with 13 bases lining up with TRBD2. Germline trimming cut 5 bases from V and 4 bases from J; bases unmatched to any gene: 4. The CDR3 contains 15 residues. Per the germline V gene, CDR1 is SEHNR and CDR2 is FQNEAQ (reference sequence). The CDR3 spells CASSGGLAGAETQYF. CDR3 nucleotides: TGTGCCAGCAGCGGCGGACTAGCGGGGGCAGAGACCCAGTACTTC. Looking up the rest from reference TRBV7-9 and TRBJ2-5 gives the full variable domain: DTGVSQNPRHKITKRGQNVTFRCDPISEHNRLYWYRQTLGQGPEFLTYFQNEAQLEKSRLLSDRFSAERPKGSFSTLEIQRTEQGDSAMYLCASSGGLAGAETQYFGPGTRLLVL.

CDR3 protein: CASSLEGREQYF. In DNA, the CDR3 is TGTGCCAGCAGCCTCGAAGGGAGAGAGCAGTACTTC. This chain connects TRBV5-4 to TRBJ2-7; the D gene is possibly TRBD2 (5 bases). Trimming removed 4 bases at V and 7 bases at J, with 12 bases between. The CDR3 spans 12 residues. Germline lookup yields CDR1 SGHNT and CDR2 YYREEE (reference sequence). The variable domain in full, completed from reference TRBV5-4 and TRBJ2-7, reads ETGVTQSPTHLIKTRGQQVTLRCSSQSGHNTVSWYQQALGQGPQFIFQYYREEENGRGNFPPRFSGLQFPNYSSELNVNALELDDSALYLCASSLEGREQYFGPGTRLTVT.

A single count supports this clone. The rearrangement joins TRBV6-5 to TRBJ1-3; 8 bases align to TRBD1. Germline-derived CDR1 and CDR2 are MNHEY and SVGAGI. Unmatched junction bases numbered 0, after V lost 4 bases and J lost 4 bases. The CDR3 runs to 13 residues. CDR3 region: CASSSGGGNTIYF. The CDR3 DNA reads TGTGCCAGCAGTTCAGGGGGCGGAAACACCATATATTTT.

This rearrangement joins TRBV5-6 to TRBJ2-3, with 9 bases aligning to TRBD1. Germline V gives CDR1 SGHDT, CDR2 YYEEEE. The CDR3 consists of 15 residues. The V gene end was trimmed by 4 bases and the J gene end by 4 bases; junction bases not matched to a gene: 7. In DNA form, the CDR3 reads TGTGCCAGCAGCCTACTGGACAGGGGTGCAGATACGCAGTATTTT. This codes for CASSLLDRGADTQYF.

V is TRBV5-5 and J is TRBJ1-2; the D gene is possibly TRBD1 (5 bases). Trimming took 4 bases from V and 4 from J, leaving 20 bases between them. Germline lookup yields CDR1 SGHKS and CDR2 YYEKEE (reference sequence). This CDR3 has 16 residues. Written as DNA, the CDR3 is TGTGCCAGCAGCAAAGCCGGGGCCCCCGGAGGCTATGGCTACACCTTC. Its protein product is CASSKAGAPGGYGYTF.

The rearrangement links TRBV7-2 to TRBJ1-1; D is ambiguous. The length of the CDR3 is 15 residues. Germline loops: CDR1 SGHTA, CDR2 FQGNSA. Trimming stripped 1 base from V and 0 bases from J, with 9 bases between. The CDR3 reads CASSLEGRLNTEAFF. DNA for the CDR3: TGTGCCAGCAGCTTAGAGGGCAGATTGAACACTGAAGCTTTCTTT.

The rearrangement joins TRBV7-2 to TRBJ1-6; D is undetermined. Per germline, CDR1 SGHTA and CDR2 FQGNSA. This CDR3 is built from 13 residues. V lost 3 bases, J lost 7 bases, and 7 bases lay in between. As DNA, the CDR3 is TGTGCCAGCAGCTTCTTCGAAAATTCACCCCTCCACTTT. Translating it yields CASSFFENSPLHF.

This clone has only one observation. The rearrangement uses TRBV6-6 and TRBJ1-6; a weak D match, TRBD1 (6 bases). Germline CDR1 is MNHNY and CDR2 is SVGAGI (reference sequence). V was shortened by 3 bases and J by 8 bases, with 11 bases between the two germline ends. The CDR3 consists of 14 residues. The CDR3 nucleotides read TGTGCCAGCAGTTATATAGGGGGAGATTCACCCCTCCACTTT. It translates to CASSYIGGDSPLHF.

This clone was seen only a few times. The chain uses TRBV20-1 and TRBJ2-5; D ambiguous. The germline V gene encodes CDR1 DFQATT and CDR2 SNEGSKA (reference sequence). The CDR3 length is 11 residues. With 0 bases removed from V and 5 bases from J, the gap between germline ends came to 4 bases. This chain's CDR3 is CSAREGETQYF. CDR3 in DNA: TGCAGTGCTAGAGAAGGGGAGACCCAGTACTTC.

This clone was seen more than once but under ten times. The rearrangement uses TRBV2 and TRBJ2-1, with a tentative D call TRBD1 (5 bases). V lost 7 bases, J lost 4 bases, and 17 bases lay in between. Germline CDR1 and CDR2: SNHLY and FYNNEI. The CDR3 covers 15 residues. The CDR3 protein is CASIEQGVIYNEQFF. DNA of the CDR3: TGTGCCAGCATAGAGCAAGGGGTAATATACAATGAGCAGTTCTTC.

This chain uses TRBV2 with TRBJ2-7; D call uncertain. V was shortened by 6 bases and J by 2 bases, with 5 bases between the two germline ends. The germline V gene has CDR1 SNHLY and CDR2 FYNNEI. The CDR3 runs to 11 residues. This CDR3 reads CASRQTYEQYF. The CDR3 DNA reads TGTGCCAGCAGGCAAACCTACGAGCAGTACTTC.

On this clone: Germline is not matched at one junction end, which may reflect a read error. The chain uses TRBV5-6 and TRBJ1-2; 8 positions match TRBD1. This CDR3 comprises 13 residues. The germline V gene encodes CDR1 SGHDT and CDR2 YYEEEE. The CDR3 nucleotides are TGTGCCAGCAGTTTGGGACAGGTGATGAGCTACACCTTC. This translates into CASSLGQVMSYTF.

The CDR3 DNA reads as TGTGCTAGTGTTAACAGGGGGCCTGGAAACACCATATATTTT. This translates into CASVNRGPGNTIYF. V is TRBV12-5 and J is TRBJ1-3; 9 positions match TRBD1. Germline-derived CDR1 and CDR2 are LGHNT and FRNRAP. V was clipped by 7 bases and J by 2 bases; unmatched bases: 3. CDR3 size: 14 residues.

The V and J genes are TRBV19 and TRBJ2-2; no clear D gene. This CDR3 contains 14 residues. V dropped 6 bases and J dropped 6 bases, with 14 bases sitting between them. Germline V CDR1 and CDR2: LNHDA, SQIVND (reference sequence). CDR3 coding DNA: TGTGCCAGTAGGCCCCCAAGCTTGGCCGGGGAGCTGTTTTTT. Translation gives CASRPPSLAGELFF.

The rearrangement links TRBV14 to TRBJ2-4; TRBD2 might be the D (6 bases). There are 14 residues in the CDR3. Deletions cut 4 bases from V and 3 bases from J, with 10 bases between. Germline CDR1 SGHDN, CDR2 FVKESK. In DNA form, the CDR3 reads TGTGCCAGCAGCCCCGGGGGAGGCAAAAACATTCAGTACTTC. Translating gives CASSPGGGKNIQYF.

The chain employs TRBV27 and TRBJ2-1; 11 nucleotides line up with TRBD1. The CDR3 has 16 residues. V shed 5 bases and J 8 bases; nucleotides not matched to a gene: 11. Germline assignment: CDR1 MNHEY and CDR2 SMNVEV (reference sequence). The CDR3 is CASSRARTGGRDEQFF. The CDR3 DNA reads as TGTGCCAGCAGTCGAGCCCGGACAGGGGGCAGGGATGAGCAGTTCTTC.

This clone was counted only a few times. The CDR3 here is CASSQGTGGVNYGYTF. The DNA of the CDR3 is TGCGCCAGCAGCCAAGGGACAGGGGGAGTTAACTATGGCTACACCTTC. The genes are TRBV4-3 and TRBJ1-2, with 10 nucleotides matching TRBD1. The CDR3 is made up of 16 amino acids. CDR1 and CDR2 from the germline V gene are LGHNA and YSLEER. With 1 base clipped from V and 1 base from J, the junction kept 3 bases outside the gene matches.

This clone has more than one count but fewer than ten. J is TRBJ1-2 and V is TRBV5-1; 9 nucleotides agree with TRBD1. This CDR3 has 13 amino acids. Germline V gene lookup returns CDR1 SGHRS and CDR2 YFSETQ. After removal of 9 bases from V and 8 bases from J, the junction contained 11 bases not matched to a gene. The CDR3 sequence is CATRRDRAEGYTF. Here the CDR3 DNA reads TGCGCCACACGCCGGGACAGGGCCGAGGGCTACACCTTC. Full variable domain (remainder filled in from reference TRBV5-1 and TRBJ1-2): KAGVTQTPRYLIKTRGQQVTLSCSPISGHRSVSWYQQTPGQGLQFLFEYFSETQRNKGNFPGRFSGRQFSNSRSEMNVSTLELGDSALYLCATRRDRAEGYTFGSGTRLTVV.

The CDR3 loop is CASSQVRGGTYNSPLHF. For the CDR3, the DNA is TGCGCCAGCAGCCAAGTGAGGGGCGGCACCTATAATTCACCCCTCCACTTT. This rearrangement joins TRBV4-3 to TRBJ1-6, with TRBD1 as a possible D gene (5 bases). V was shortened by 1 base and J by 2 bases, with 12 bases between the two germline ends. The CDR3 runs 17 residues. The germline CDR1 and CDR2 sequences are LGHNA and YSLEER.

This clone was observed a few times. The CDR3 loop is CAWNPQTGTGPFGYGYTF. CDR3 DNA sequence: TGTGCCTGGAACCCTCAGACCGGGACAGGCCCCTTTGGCTATGGCTACACCTTC. The chain has TRBV30 and TRBJ1-2; TRBD1 matches at 8 bases. CDR1 GTSNPN and CDR2 SVGIG come from the germline V gene (reference sequence). The CDR3 is 18 amino acids. V dropped 4 bases and J dropped 4; count of bases not matched to a gene: 20.

V is TRBV11-2 and J is TRBJ2-3; unclear D gene. Germline lookup yields CDR1 SGHAT and CDR2 FQNNGV. Between the trimmed V and J ends, which lost 4 bases and 6 bases, there was a span of 5 bases. The CDR3 spans 11 residues. The CDR3 loop reads CASSSVDTQYF. The CDR3 DNA follows: TGTGCCAGCAGCTCCGTGGATACGCAGTATTTT.

The CDR3 region is CAWSVGGAHLSFNEQFF. The DNA for the CDR3 is TGTGCCTGGAGTGTAGGGGGGGCCCACCTCTCGTTCAATGAGCAGTTCTTC. The rearrangement links TRBV30 to TRBJ2-1; D might be TRBD2 (7 bases). Germline V lookup: CDR1 GTSNPN, CDR2 SVGIG (reference sequence). This CDR3 region has 17 residues. With 0 bases removed from V and 6 bases from J, the gap between germline ends came to 21 bases. The full variable domain, in which reference TRBV30 and TRBJ2-1 provide the parts outside the CDR3, is SQTIHQWPATLVQPVGSPLSLECTVEGTSNPNLYWYRQAAGRGLQLLFYSVGIGQISSEVPQNLSASRPQDRQFILSSKKLLLSDSGFYLCAWSVGGAHLSFNEQFFGPGTRLTVL.

CDR3 sequence (DNA): TGTGCCAGCAGCTTGATGGGGAGGAGCAATCAGCCCCAGCATTTT. Translating it yields CASSLMGRSNQPQHF. The chain combines TRBV5-6 with TRBJ1-5; D is undetermined. The germline V gene has CDR1 SGHDT and CDR2 YYEEEE. V was shortened by 1 base and J by 1 base, with 9 bases between the two germline ends. The CDR3 is 15 residues long. The variable domain in full, completed from reference TRBV5-6 and TRBJ1-5, reads DAGVTQSPTHLIKTRGQQVTLRCSPKSGHDTVSWYQQALGQGPQFIFQYYEEEERQRGNFPDRFSGHQFPNYSSELNVNALLLGDSALYLCASSLMGRSNQPQHFGDGTRLSIL.

The genes are TRBV6-5 and TRBJ2-5; the D call may be TRBD1 or TRBD2 (5 bases each). Germline V gene lookup returns CDR1 MNHEY and CDR2 SVGAGI. Trimming stripped 6 bases from V and 6 bases from J, with 14 bases between. The CDR3 is 13 amino acids. The CDR3 nucleotides are TGTGCCAGCAGCACCGGGACCCCGAAGACCCAGTACTTC. It translates to CASSTGTPKTQYF.

Written as DNA, the CDR3 is TGCAGCGCCGACCCCGGGACCTCAGGAAACACCATATATTTT. It encodes CSADPGTSGNTIYF. This chain links TRBV29-1 with TRBJ1-3; possibly TRBD1 for D (5 bases). V lost 7 bases and J 4 bases, leaving 17 bases between the germline ends. This CDR3 has 14 residues. CDR1 is SQVTM and CDR2 is ANQGSEA in the germline V gene.

This chain uses TRBV27 with TRBJ1-1; 7 bases align to TRBD1. Unmatched junction bases numbered 6, after V lost 10 bases and J lost 1 base. The CDR3 contains 13 residues. Germline lookup yields CDR1 MNHEY and CDR2 SMNVEV (reference sequence). This CDR3 reads CATTDRANTEAFF. The CDR3 DNA reads TGTGCCACTACCGACAGGGCGAACACTGAAGCTTTCTTT.